These 29 T cell receptor beta chains were all obtained from the same sample, sequenced in a study of CD8 T cells in Susac syndrome. Reverse transcription used roughly 0.45 to 1 ug RNA and random hexamers. TCRdb used MiXCR to reprocess the immunoSEQ multiplex PCR reads, holding one entry per CDR3 protein. The sample lists 130,000 to 150,000 distinct CDR3 sequences, approximately 95% occurring once. Sequenced sample: CD4+ T cells from PBMCs. These receptors originate from a human donor with Susac syndrome.

The chain carries TRBV3-1 and TRBJ2-7; 7 bases are a match to TRBD1. Germline V lookup: CDR1 LGHDT, CDR2 YNNKEL (reference sequence). The CDR3 length is 15 residues. V was clipped by 2 bases and J by 2 bases; unmatched bases: 6. In DNA, the CDR3 is TGTGCCAGCAGCCAACAAGACAGGGACCCCTACGAGCAGTACTTC. Its protein product is CASSQQDRDPYEQYF.

The CDR3 nucleotides are TGTGCCACCAGCAGAGATTCAGGGCACCTCCAAGAGACCCAGTACTTC. Translation: CATSRDSGHLQETQYF. This chain connects TRBV15 to TRBJ2-5; weak D call: TRBD1 (5 bases). The CDR3 is 16 amino acids. Germline lookup yields CDR1 LNHNV and CDR2 YYDKDF (reference sequence). V was shortened by 0 bases and J by 1 base, with 12 bases between the two germline ends.

V gene TRBV3-1 combines with J gene TRBJ2-1, with TRBD2 as a possible D gene (5 bases). Germline V gene lookup returns CDR1 LGHDT and CDR2 YNNKEL (reference sequence). The V gene lost 2 bases and the J gene lost 7 bases, with 9 bases spanning the gap. The CDR3 covers 13 residues. CDR3: CASSQTRKNEQFF. Here the CDR3 DNA reads TGTGCCAGCAGCCAAACTAGGAAGAATGAGCAGTTCTTC.

This clonotype has just one count. The V call is TRBV29-1, the J call TRBJ1-2; 12 nucleotides agree with TRBD1. The CDR3 totals 12 residues. After removal of 7 bases from V and 5 bases from J, the junction contained 2 bases not matched to a gene. Germline values: CDR1 SQVTM, CDR2 ANQGSEA. Here the CDR3 DNA reads TGCAGCGGGGGACAGGGGGCTTATGGCTACACCTTC. Its protein product is CSGGQGAYGYTF.

This chain connects TRBV5-1 to TRBJ2-3; the D call may be TRBD1 or TRBD2 (7 bases each). The CDR3 sequence is 16 residues long. Germline CDR1 SGHRS, CDR2 YFSETQ. V was shortened by 4 bases and J by 0 bases, with 15 bases between the two germline ends. The CDR3 sequence is CASSPSGGGSTDTQYF. DNA of the CDR3: TGCGCCAGCAGCCCATCAGGGGGGGGAAGCACAGATACGCAGTATTTT.

V usage is TRBV28 and J usage is TRBJ2-7; 9 nucleotides align to TRBD1. Germline assignment: CDR1 MDHEN and CDR2 SYDVKM. V lost 6 bases, J lost 6 bases, and 12 bases stayed unmatched. The CDR3 sequence is 15 residues long. DNA for the CDR3: TGTGCCAGCAGGGGACAGGGATTGACAGTACGCGAGCAGTACTTC. The encoded protein is CASRGQGLTVREQYF.

The chain has TRBV4-1 and TRBJ1-2; D gene uncertain. The CDR3 has 13 residues. CDR1 MGHRA and CDR2 YSYEKL come from the germline V gene. Deletions cut 2 bases from V and 7 bases from J, with 11 bases between. DNA of the CDR3: TGCGCCAGCAGCCAACAAACTCTAGGTGGCTACACCTTC. This encodes CASSQQTLGGYTF.

V is TRBV29-1 and J is TRBJ2-7, with D hard to call. V lost 4 bases and J 0 bases, leaving 7 bases between the germline ends. This CDR3 has 12 residues. Germline values: CDR1 SQVTM, CDR2 ANQGSEA. The CDR3 spells CSVAPSSYEQYF. CDR3 in DNA: TGCAGCGTTGCCCCAAGCTCCTACGAGCAGTACTTC.

The chain recombines TRBV3-1 with TRBJ1-2, with no clear D. The CDR3 is made up of 11 amino acids. Deletions cut 3 bases from V and 7 bases from J, with 6 bases between. The germline gives CDR1 LGHDT, CDR2 YNNKEL (reference sequence). This CDR3 is CASSQNVGYTF. The CDR3 DNA reads as TGTGCCAGCAGCCAGAACGTTGGCTACACCTTC.

A single count supports this clonotype. The V gene is TRBV20-1, the J gene TRBJ2-2; 8 bases are shared with TRBD1. V was pared by 3 bases and J by 7 bases, with 7 bases of the junction left unmatched. This CDR3 is 14 amino acids long. Germline lookup yields CDR1 DFQATT and CDR2 SNEGSKA (reference sequence). The CDR3 loop reads CSARTGEYIGELFF. CDR3 DNA sequence: TGCAGTGCTAGGACAGGGGAGTATATCGGGGAGCTGTTTTTT.

The chain links TRBV20-1 to TRBJ2-7; 8 nucleotides align to TRBD1. The length of the CDR3 is 13 residues. Germline V gene data show CDR1 as DFQATT and CDR2 as SNEGSKA (reference sequence). V was clipped by 6 bases and J by 2 bases; unmatched bases: 6. Written as DNA, the CDR3 is TGCAGTGCCGACAGGGGCGACACCTACGAGCAGTACTTC. This encodes CSADRGDTYEQYF.

J is TRBJ1-5 and V is TRBV20-1; possible D gene TRBD1, 5 bases. The CDR3 runs 14 residues. The germline V and J ends were trimmed by 3 bases and 2 bases, with 11 bases remaining between them. The germline gives CDR1 DFQATT, CDR2 SNEGSKA (reference sequence). As DNA, the CDR3 is TGCAGTGCTAGTGGGGGAAAGGGCAATCAGCCCCAGCATTTT. The encoded protein is CSASGGKGNQPQHF.

The genes are TRBV25-1 and TRBJ2-1, with D possibly TRBD2 on 6 matching bases. Germline V CDR1 and CDR2: MGHDK, SYGVNS. V lost 3 bases and J lost 10, with 31 bases in between. The CDR3 extends over 19 amino acids. The CDR3 is CASSDVGIDAGQGDGEQFF. The CDR3 DNA sequence: TGTGCCAGCAGTGACGTAGGTATAGACGCGGGGCAGGGCGACGGGGAGCAGTTCTTC.

The J gene is TRBJ1-1, the V gene TRBV14; D call uncertain. The germline V gene encodes CDR1 SGHDN and CDR2 FVKESK. V gave up 1 base and J gave up 7 bases, with 16 bases separating them. The CDR3 totals 15 residues. CDR3 in DNA: TGTGCCAGCAGCCAAGTCTCGGGGTATGGCGGTGAAGCTTTCTTT. Translated: CASSQVSGYGGEAFF.

This chain connects TRBV5-1 to TRBJ2-3, with 9 bases lining up with TRBD2. Germline CDR1 is SGHRS and CDR2 is YFSETQ. The CDR3 loop spans 13 amino acids. V trimming: 4 bases; J trimming: 5 bases; junction bases outside the gene matches: 2. The CDR3 DNA sequence: TGCGCCAGCAGCCGAGCGGGAGGAGATACGCAGTATTTT. It is translated as CASSRAGGDTQYF.

The chain has TRBV3-1 and TRBJ2-3, with D possibly being TRBD1 (5 bases). The CDR3 contains 15 residues. V lost 1 base and J lost 1, with 9 bases in between. Germline assignment: CDR1 LGHDT and CDR2 YNNKEL (reference sequence). CDR3 coding DNA: TGTGCCAGCAGCCAAGGACAGCCCGGCACAGATACGCAGTATTTT. Translated: CASSQGQPGTDTQYF.

The V gene is TRBV4-1, the J gene TRBJ1-2, with D perhaps matching TRBD1 (5 bases). CDR1 and CDR2 from the germline V gene are MGHRA and YSYEKL. This CDR3 is built from 18 residues. Trimming took off 1 base at V and 0 bases at J, with 18 bases between the two ends. The CDR3: CASSQGIGPGGANYGYTF. The CDR3 coding sequence is TGCGCCAGCAGCCAAGGGATAGGGCCAGGAGGGGCTAACTATGGCTACACCTTC.

This clonotype was picked up one time. V and J are TRBV4-1 and TRBJ1-2, with D unresolved. Germline V gives CDR1 MGHRA, CDR2 YSYEKL. With 0 bases removed from V and 4 bases from J, the gap between germline ends came to 9 bases. The length of the CDR3 is 14 residues. The CDR3 here is CASSQDRDRYGYTF. The CDR3 DNA reads as TGCGCCAGCAGCCAAGATCGAGACCGCTATGGCTACACCTTC.

The gene calls are TRBV20-1 and TRBJ2-1, with D possibly TRBD2 on 6 matching bases. Germline-derived CDR1 and CDR2 are DFQATT and SNEGSKA (reference sequence). Deletions cut 3 bases from V and 3 bases from J, with 15 bases between. This CDR3 has 15 amino acids. DNA of the CDR3: TGCAGTGCTAGGGATCCGGGACTCCACTACAATGAGCAGTTCTTC. This gives the protein CSARDPGLHYNEQFF.

V usage is TRBV4-1 and J usage is TRBJ2-6; the D gene could be TRBD1 or TRBD2 (5 bases each). The CDR3 is made up of 17 amino acids. Trimming removed 1 base at V and 2 bases at J, with 12 bases between. CDR1 and CDR2 from the germline V gene are MGHRA and YSYEKL. CDR3: CASSQVGGRTGANVLTF. The CDR3 DNA reads TGCGCCAGCAGCCAAGTTGGGGGAAGGACTGGGGCCAACGTCCTGACTTTC.

V gene TRBV12-3 or TRBV12-4 combines with J gene TRBJ1-2, with 9 nucleotides matching TRBD1. The CDR3 extends over 14 amino acids. V lost 5 bases, J lost 7 bases, and 8 bases stayed unmatched. CDR3 sequence: CASSQDRGKGGYTF. The CDR3 DNA reads as TGTGCCAGCAGTCAGGACAGGGGCAAGGGTGGCTACACCTTC.

CDR3: CASSLTGTTNYGYTF. The CDR3 nucleotides are TGTGCCAGCAGCTTAACCGGGACGACTAACTATGGCTACACCTTC. The rearrangement joins TRBV5-6 to TRBJ1-2, with D possibly matching TRBD1 (5 bases). This CDR3 region has 15 residues. Germline V gene data show CDR1 as SGHDT and CDR2 as YYEEEE. Trimming removed 2 bases at V and 0 bases at J, with 11 bases between.

The CDR3 spells CASSPGDVSGANVLTF. In DNA form, the CDR3 reads TGCGCCAGCAGCCCAGGGGACGTCTCTGGGGCCAACGTCCTGACTTTC. J is TRBJ2-6 and V is TRBV5-1; maybe TRBD1 (6 bases). The CDR3 runs to 16 residues. Trimming pared 4 bases from V and 0 bases from J, leaving 11 bases between. Germline V gene lookup returns CDR1 SGHRS and CDR2 YFSETQ.

V gene TRBV29-1 combines with J gene TRBJ2-5; tentatively, D is TRBD2 (6 bases). Trimming removed 8 bases at V and 5 bases at J, with 15 bases between. The CDR3 loop spans 12 amino acids. CDR1 SQVTM and CDR2 ANQGSEA come from the germline V gene. The CDR3 is CSYSASGETQYF. The CDR3 bases are TGCAGCTATAGTGCAAGCGGGGAGACCCAGTACTTC.

The chain has TRBV7-9 and TRBJ2-5; 8 nucleotides align to TRBD2. CDR1 is SEHNR, CDR2 FQNEAQ, per germline (reference sequence). V was pared by 4 bases and J by 3 bases, with 16 bases of the junction left unmatched. The CDR3 length is 18 residues. The chain's CDR3 is CASSSKVRVSGRKETQYF. CDR3 sequence (DNA): TGTGCCAGCAGCTCCAAGGTCCGGGTGAGCGGGAGAAAAGAGACCCAGTACTTC.

V gene TRBV4-2 combines with J gene TRBJ1-2, with D possibly TRBD1 on 6 matching bases. The CDR3 loop spans 16 amino acids. Per the germline V gene, CDR1 is LGHNA and CDR2 is YNFKEQ. Trimming took 4 bases from V and 3 from J, leaving 18 bases between them. The CDR3 sequence is CASSPEGGPSHYGYTF. In DNA form, the CDR3 reads TGTGCCAGCAGCCCCGAAGGGGGGCCGAGCCACTATGGCTACACCTTC.

The chain carries TRBV28 and TRBJ2-7; TRBD1 matches 7 bases. This CDR3 has 12 amino acids. Trimming removed 6 bases from V and 6 bases from J; junction bases left unmatched: 5. Per germline, CDR1 MDHEN and CDR2 SYDVKM. CDR3 bases: TGTGCCAGCAGATACAGGGGATCCGAGCAGTACTTC. Protein: CASRYRGSEQYF.

The chain carries TRBV6-5 and TRBJ2-1; 7 bases match TRBD1. Germline assignment: CDR1 MNHEY and CDR2 SVGAGI. The CDR3 spans 14 residues. V lost 6 bases, J lost 7 bases, and 9 bases stayed unmatched. The CDR3 here is CASRQQSRGNEQFF. For the CDR3, the DNA is TGTGCCAGCAGACAACAGAGCAGGGGGAATGAGCAGTTCTTC.

This clonotype was found once. The J gene is TRBJ2-7, the V gene TRBV7-9; possibly TRBD2 for D (5 bases). V dropped 1 base and J dropped 5 bases, with 6 bases sitting between them. Per germline, CDR1 SEHNR and CDR2 FQNEAQ (reference sequence). The CDR3 spans 12 residues. The CDR3 sequence: CASSLDGDEQYF. CDR3 nucleotide sequence: TGTGCCAGCAGCTTAGACGGGGACGAGCAGTACTTC.